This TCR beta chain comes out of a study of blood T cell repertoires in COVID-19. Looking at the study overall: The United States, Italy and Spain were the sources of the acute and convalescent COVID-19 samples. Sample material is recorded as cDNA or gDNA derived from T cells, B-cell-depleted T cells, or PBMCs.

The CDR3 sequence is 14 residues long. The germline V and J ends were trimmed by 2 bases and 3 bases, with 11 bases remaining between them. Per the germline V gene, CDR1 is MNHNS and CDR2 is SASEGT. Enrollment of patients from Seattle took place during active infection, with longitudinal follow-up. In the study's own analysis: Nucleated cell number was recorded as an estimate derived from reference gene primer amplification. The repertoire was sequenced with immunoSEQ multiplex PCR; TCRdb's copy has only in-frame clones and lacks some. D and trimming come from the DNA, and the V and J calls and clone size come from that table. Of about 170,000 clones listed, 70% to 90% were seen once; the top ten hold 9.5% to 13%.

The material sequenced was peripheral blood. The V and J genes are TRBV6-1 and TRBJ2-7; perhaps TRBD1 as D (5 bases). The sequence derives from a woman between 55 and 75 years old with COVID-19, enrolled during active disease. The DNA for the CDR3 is TGTGCCAGCAGTGAAAGACAGCCCTTCTACGAGCAGTACTTC. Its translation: CASSERQPFYEQYF.